This TCR beta chain was profiled in a study of type 1 regulatory T cells (dated by TCRdb to about 2021). With respect to the entire study: The study characterized an in vitro protocol that generated a Tr1-enriched, alloantigen-specific CD4 T cell product named T-allo10. T-allo10 was being evaluated clinically in patients with hematological malignancies who were receiving allogeneic hematopoietic stem cell transplantation. What the study reported, not specific to this receptor: A more restricted TCR repertoire was observed in Tr1 cells than in non-Tr1 cells, and this restriction was interpreted in the study as alloantigen-induced clonal expansion.

About this clonotype: The antigen this receptor binds is unknown. Base qualities are not recorded, but no much larger clone differs from it by a single base.

CDR1 and CDR2 were assigned from the germline V gene (reference sequence) as SSHAT and FNYEAQ. Compared with germline, V lacks 0 bases and J lacks 4 bases; bases without a gene match: 4. There are 16 amino acids in the CDR3, from cysteine to phenylalanine inclusive. The only DNA kept is the CDR3, 48 bases in frame from the first base. Reads for this sample came from an Illumina MiSeq. TCRdb cleaned the public reads at Q25 with fastp, built clones with MiXCR and kept in-frame beta chains. For every CDR3 protein sequence, its rows merge into one entry that carries the most common genes and DNA. This sample comprises around 65,000 distinct CDR3 sequences, just under 50% of them detected only once. Together, the top ten hold approximately 2.3% of the sample.

The clonotype originates from a human donor in good health. The chain couples TRBV7-7 to TRBJ2-3, and TRBD1 aligns with 10 junction nucleotides. The sample taken for sequencing was cultured non-Tr1 T cells, either the whole culture or a sorted T cell fraction (not recorded which). Per the publication, the cell subset or site label means: non-Tr1 population from the T-allo10 product. The CDR3 is CASSLAPGTGADTQYF. The nucleotide sequence is given as TGTGCCAGCAGCTTAGCCCCCGGGACAGGGGCAGATACGCAGTATTTT. Outside the CDR3, residues come from the reference TRBV7-7 and TRBJ2-3 proteins, so the full variable domain is: GAGVSQSPRYKVTKRGQDVTLRCDPISSHATLYWYQQALGQGPEFLTYFNYEAQPDKSGLPSDRFSAERPEGSISTLTIQRTEQRDSAMYRCASSLAPGTGADTQYFGPGTRLTVL.